This passage covers 22 T cell receptor beta chains from one sample sequenced in a study of CD8+CD57+ T cells in acquired aplastic anemia. TCR beta VDJ and CDR3 were profiled, and genomic DNA was the template. Via MiXCR, TCRdb re-called the reads, giving one row per CDR3 protein. The sample yields about 270,000 distinct CDR3 sequences, roughly three fifths seen once. Material: sorted CD4+, CD8+, or CD8+CD57+ T cells (not recorded which) from PBMCs. These receptors were collected from a human donor with severe aplastic anemia or a healthy control (not recorded which).

J is TRBJ2-3 and V is TRBV7-7; 8 bases are shared with TRBD2. The CDR3 spans 14 residues. The germline gives CDR1 SSHAT, CDR2 FNYEAQ (reference sequence). Here the CDR3 reads CAGGVAGSTDTQYF. CDR3 bases: TGTGCTGGCGGGGTAGCGGGGAGCACAGATACGCAGTATTTT.

This clonotype occurred many times. The chain couples TRBV2 to TRBJ1-5; TRBD1 aligns across 9 bases. The CDR3 is 13 amino acids. Trimming cost V 6 bases and J 6 bases; bases outside gene matches: 3. Germline-derived CDR1 and CDR2 are SNHLY and FYNNEI. The CDR3 DNA follows: TGTGCCAGCAGGGGGACAGGGAGTCAGCCCCAGCATTTT. Protein product: CASRGTGSQPQHF.

This clonotype was observed at least ten times. The genes are TRBV19 and TRBJ2-5; D unclear. Trimming removed 5 bases from V and 4 bases from J, with 11 bases in between. This CDR3 spans 13 amino acids. Germline values: CDR1 LNHDA, CDR2 SQIVND (reference sequence). The CDR3 DNA follows: TGTGCCAGTAGTCTCCGGACCGGAGAGACCCAGTACTTC. It encodes CASSLRTGETQYF. Based on the CDR3 plus reference TRBV19 and TRBJ2-5, the full variable domain is DGGITQSPKYLFRKEGQNVTLSCEQNLNHDAMYWYRQDPGQGLRLIYYSQIVNDFQKGDIAEGYSVSREKKESFPLTVTSAQKNPTAFYLCASSLRTGETQYFGPGTRLLVL.

In its sample, this clonotype was seen many times. This chain connects TRBV4-3 to TRBJ1-3, with D perhaps matching TRBD1 (5 bases). V lost 0 bases and J 8 bases, leaving 8 bases between the germline ends. The CDR3 runs 13 residues. Germline V lookup: CDR1 LGHNA, CDR2 YSLEER. CDR3 nucleotide sequence: TGCGCCAGCAGCCAAGAAGGGGCGGACACCATATATTTT. Translated: CASSQEGADTIYF.

This clonotype was seen ten or more times. The J gene is TRBJ2-1, the V gene TRBV7-2; D is ambiguous. Trimming pared 5 bases from V and 10 bases from J, leaving 12 bases between. Germline V CDR1 and CDR2: SGHTA, FQGNSA. CDR3 size: 12 residues. CDR3 in amino acids: CASSPTHGEQFF. The DNA of the CDR3 is TGTGCCAGCAGCCCTACGCATGGAGAGCAGTTCTTC.

This clonotype is a singleton in its sample. This chain connects TRBV20-1 to TRBJ1-2; a possible D gene is TRBD1 (6 bases). The CDR3 is 12 amino acids. V gave up 0 bases and J gave up 10 bases, with 12 bases separating them. Germline V gene sequence: CDR1 DFQATT, CDR2 SNEGSKA (reference sequence). The CDR3 reads CSAREGGGSYTF. The DNA of the CDR3 is TGCAGTGCTAGAGAAGGGGGGGGTTCCTACACCTTC.

The V gene is TRBV20-1, the J gene TRBJ1-1; D gene ambiguous. V gave up 2 bases and J gave up 1 base, with 11 bases separating them. This CDR3 is built from 14 residues. Germline CDR1 reads DFQATT; CDR2 reads SNEGSKA (reference sequence). The CDR3 loop is CSARSVQGNTEAFF. The CDR3 bases are TGCAGTGCTAGATCGGTGCAAGGGAACACTGAAGCTTTCTTT.

J is TRBJ2-5 and V is TRBV10-3; 9 bases fit TRBD1. The CDR3 has 14 residues. V was clipped by 7 bases and J by 1 base; unmatched bases: 4. Germline V gene data show CDR1 as ENHRY and CDR2 as SYGVKD. CDR3 residues: CAIKTGGGQETQYF. CDR3 nucleotides: TGTGCCATCAAGACAGGGGGGGGCCAAGAGACCCAGTACTTC.

This clonotype has at least ten counts. This chain connects TRBV5-1 to TRBJ1-4, with 7 bases that match TRBD1. Germline V gives CDR1 SGHRS, CDR2 YFSETQ. The CDR3 contains 15 residues. V trimming: 1 base; J trimming: 5 bases; junction bases outside the gene matches: 5. The CDR3 coding sequence is TGCGCCAGCAGCTTGTTGGGACAGAAAAATGAAAAACTGTTTTTT. This translates into CASSLLGQKNEKLFF.

This clonotype was seen at least ten times. The V gene is TRBV7-9, the J gene TRBJ1-5, with 7 bases fitting TRBD1. Germline lookup yields CDR1 SEHNR and CDR2 FQNEAQ (reference sequence). The CDR3 consists of 14 residues. With V trimmed by 5 bases and J by 2 bases, 3 bases remained unmatched. The CDR3 region has the DNA TGTGCCAGCAGCCCCACAGGGGGCAATCAGCCCCAGCATTTT. This codes for CASSPTGGNQPQHF.

This clonotype was observed at least ten times. The rearrangement joins TRBV9 to TRBJ1-2; D is ambiguous. Looked up from germline, CDR1 is SGDLS and CDR2 is YYNGEE. The length of the CDR3 is 12 residues. The germline V and J ends were trimmed by 2 bases and 4 bases, with 6 bases remaining between them. CDR3 residues: CASSVEGYGYTF. CDR3 coding DNA: TGTGCCAGCAGCGTCGAGGGCTATGGCTACACCTTC.

The V and J genes are TRBV5-1 and TRBJ2-2, with TRBD2 identical over 11 bases. The V and J ends lost 3 bases and 10 bases, in that order; junction bases with no gene match: 8. The germline V gene has CDR1 SGHRS and CDR2 YFSETQ. The CDR3 runs 15 residues. This CDR3 reads CASSSGLAEAEELFF. The CDR3 DNA sequence: TGCGCCAGCAGCTCGGGACTAGCGGAGGCAGAGGAGCTGTTTTTT.

V is TRBV7-9 and J is TRBJ1-1; D call uncertain. V was cut by 6 bases and J by 5 bases, with 10 bases left in between. The CDR3 sequence is 12 residues long. Germline V gives CDR1 SEHNR, CDR2 FQNEAQ (reference sequence). The DNA of the CDR3 is TGTGCCAGCAGTCGCGCCGGGACTGAAGCTTTCTTT. It is translated as CASSRAGTEAFF.

This clonotype has at least ten counts. The chain links TRBV12-3 or TRBV12-4 to TRBJ1-2, with TRBD1 as a possible D gene (5 bases). The germline V and J ends were trimmed by 4 bases and 0 bases, with 12 bases remaining between them. CDR3 length equals 15 residues. Written as DNA, the CDR3 is TGTGCCAGCAGTTCCCGGGACGGATCTAACTATGGCTACACCTTC. This gives the protein CASSSRDGSNYGYTF.

This chain joins TRBV18 and TRBJ1-2; weak D call: TRBD1 (6 bases). The CDR3 runs 16 residues. Trimming left V 0 bases short and J 4 bases short, with 15 bases between. In germline, CDR1 is KGHSH, CDR2 LQKENI. The CDR3 here is CASSPPGSSGAYGYTF. Here the CDR3 DNA reads TGTGCCAGCTCACCACCCGGGTCATCAGGGGCCTATGGCTACACCTTC.

This chain links TRBV10-3 with TRBJ2-3, with D possibly matching TRBD1 (7 bases). Trimming removed 3 bases from V and 6 bases from J, with 16 bases in between. Germline assignment: CDR1 ENHRY and CDR2 SYGVKD. The CDR3 consists of 15 residues. This CDR3 is CAISDRGVPQDTQYF. For the CDR3, the DNA is TGTGCCATCAGTGACAGGGGGGTCCCTCAGGATACGCAGTATTTT.

The V call is TRBV7-8, the J call TRBJ2-7, with no clear D. Trimming removed 1 base at V and 5 bases at J, with 15 bases between. CDR1 is SGHVS and CDR2 is FQNEAQ in the germline V gene. The CDR3 extends over 15 amino acids. For the CDR3, the DNA is TGTGCCAGCAGCTTAGATCCCCTCAGTGGCCACGAGCAGTACTTC. Translating gives CASSLDPLSGHEQYF.

J is TRBJ1-5 and V is TRBV5-1; no definite D call. This CDR3 is 15 amino acids long. Germline-derived CDR1 and CDR2 are SGHRS and YFSETQ. With 3 bases removed from V and 0 bases from J, the gap between germline ends came to 10 bases. The CDR3 reads CASSYDRYSNQPQHF. CDR3 coding DNA: TGCGCCAGCAGCTATGACCGATATAGCAATCAGCCCCAGCATTTT. Using reference TRBV5-1 and TRBJ1-5 for the parts outside the CDR3, the full variable domain is KAGVTQTPRYLIKTRGQQVTLSCSPISGHRSVSWYQQTPGQGLQFLFEYFSETQRNKGNFPGRFSGRQFSNSRSEMNVSTLELGDSALYLCASSYDRYSNQPQHFGDGTRLSIL.

This clonotype was counted many times. The chain joins TRBV24-1 to TRBJ1-5; a possible D gene is TRBD1 (5 bases). This CDR3 is 13 amino acids long. V was shortened by 3 bases and J by 6 bases, with 8 bases between the two germline ends. Germline CDR1 is KGHDR and CDR2 is SFDVKD. The CDR3 nucleotides read TGTGCCACCAGTGATCGCACAGGTCAGCCCCAGCATTTT. It specifies CATSDRTGQPQHF.

This chain links TRBV20-1 with TRBJ1-6, with D possibly TRBD1 on 5 matching bases. Germline V lookup: CDR1 DFQATT, CDR2 SNEGSKA (reference sequence). The CDR3 is 15 amino acids. V gave up 0 bases and J gave up 9 bases, with 15 bases separating them. The DNA for the CDR3 is TGCAGTGCTAGAGATAGGGGTTCGGGGATTTCACCCCTCCACTTT. Translated: CSARDRGSGISPLHF.

CDR3 sequence reads: CASSFGQPGRNTEAFF. CDR3 bases: TGTGCCAGCAGTTTTGGACAGCCTGGACGGAACACTGAAGCTTTCTTT. The gene calls are TRBV12-3 or TRBV12-4 and TRBJ1-1, with D tentatively TRBD1 (6 bases). V lost 3 bases and J 1 base, leaving 15 bases between the germline ends. This CDR3 contains 16 residues.

The chain recombines TRBV7-9 with TRBJ2-1; 7 bases are shared with TRBD2. Germline lookup yields CDR1 SEHNR and CDR2 FQNEAQ (reference sequence). This CDR3 is 13 amino acids long. J lost 9 bases, V lost 4 bases, and 6 bases had no gene match. The CDR3 is CASSSAGVAEQFF. The CDR3 DNA sequence: TGTGCCAGCAGCTCGGCGGGAGTGGCTGAGCAGTTCTTC.